The clone carrying this TCR beta chain was counted between two and nine times. Its antigen remains unidentified. TCRdb fed the 5' RACE reads into MiXCR, producing one record per CDR3 protein. Among a few hundred thousand distinct CDR3 sequences listed, roughly 10% were seen once. The data are from a study of identical twins. Study-level points and caveats: There was an excess of low generation probability in the out-of-frame alpha sequences that twins shared. Insertions were fewer in abundant cord blood beta clonotypes, whereas memory repertoires showed none of this pattern. Twins' excess sharing was less marked for out-of-frame beta sequences. Part of the zero-insertion signal could reflect confounding by invariant MAIT and iNKT cells.

Germline CDR1 and CDR2: DFQATT and SNEGSKA (reference sequence). The CDR3 length is 13 residues. This clonotype was sampled from a man aged 45-60 years in good health. Sequencing was carried out using memory T cells sorted from blood. V and J are TRBV20-1 and TRBJ2-1; TRBD2 matches 12 bases. CDR3 DNA sequence: TGCAGGCACGGACTAGCGGGATTCAATGAGCAGTTCTTC. Encoded protein: CRHGLAGFNEQFF.